The rows below give T cell receptor beta chains drawn from one sample of a study of CD8+ T cells in alopecia areata. Sequenced by immunoSEQ multiplex PCR; TCRdb stores in-frame clones only, minus some. The sample lists around 290,000 clones, more than 45% seen once, with around 1.8% in the top ten. The source material was CD4+ T cells sorted from blood, sampled at week 24, from a patient treated with tofacitinib. The receptor set was obtained from a human donor with alopecia areata. The CDR3 runs from the conserved cysteine through the conserved F or W. A D gene is named only where the DNA matches it firmly. Part of the rows lack a size; the others show once, few, many or a class for expanded clones.

clone size	V gene	D gene	CDR3 length	J gene	CDR3 protein	CDR3 DNA
few	TRBV4-2	.	14	TRBJ1-1	CASSQVATNTEAFF	TGTGCCAGCAGCCAAGTCGCCACTAACACTGAAGCTTTCTTT
.	TRBV10-3	.	13	TRBJ2-5	CAISEGTAETQYF	TGTGCCATCAGTGAGGGGACGGCAGAGACCCAGTACTTC
.	TRBV6-6	.	16	TRBJ1-5	CASSYSSPPANQPQHF	TGTGCCAGCAGTTACTCGAGCCCGCCAGCCAATCAGCCCCAGCATTTT
few	TRBV19	.	13	TRBJ1-1	CASSTQMTAEAFF	TGTGCCAGTAGTACGCAGATGACAGCGGAAGCTTTCTTT
.	TRBV10-3	.	13	TRBJ2-7	CAITGGPTYEQYF	TGTGCCATCACTGGCGGGCCCACCTACGAGCAGTACTTC
.	TRBV30	.	16	TRBJ2-7	CAWSESGHILSYEQYF	TGTGCCTGGAGTGAAAGTGGACACATTCTCTCCTACGAGCAGTACTTC
.	TRBV7-2	.	14	TRBJ2-1	CASGAIPTYNEQFF	TGTGCCAGCGGGGCTATCCCTACCTACAATGAGCAGTTCTTC
.	TRBV2	TRBD2	13	TRBJ2-5	CASGGVYQETQYF	TGTGCCAGCGGGGGGGTGTACCAAGAGACCCAGTACTTC
.	TRBV29-1	.	11	TRBJ1-2	CSVVGGGGYTF	TGCAGCGTTGTTGGTGGGGGAGGCTACACCTTC
.	TRBV29-1	.	13	TRBJ2-2	CSVAGGAIGELFF	TGCAGCGTTGCTGGGGGGGCTATCGGGGAGCTGTTTTTT
once	TRBV28	TRBD1	13	TRBJ1-2	CASRQGQGYGYTF	TGTGCCAGCAGGCAAGGACAGGGCTATGGCTACACCTTC
.	TRBV30	.	13	TRBJ1-2	CAWSTPTGNGYTF	TGTGCCTGGTCGACCCCAACAGGGAATGGCTACACCTTC
few	TRBV29-1	.	15	TRBJ1-2	CSVEDFNREIGGYTF	TGCAGCGTTGAAGACTTTAACAGGGAAATAGGAGGCTACACCTTC
.	TRBV30	TRBD1	13	TRBJ2-1	CAWTGQGVNEQFF	TGTGCCTGGACCGGACAGGGAGTCAATGAGCAGTTCTTC
few	TRBV6-6	TRBD2	15	TRBJ2-5	CASSPRTSGQETQYF	TGTGCCAGCAGCCCTCGGACTAGCGGGCAAGAGACCCAGTACTTC
.	TRBV29-1	.	15	TRBJ2-5	CSVEGVRSGQETQYF	TGCAGCGTTGAAGGAGTTCGATCAGGCCAAGAGACCCAGTACTTC
.	TRBV29-1	.	12	TRBJ2-7	CSVEDFSYEQYF	TGCAGCGTTGAAGATTTTTCATACGAGCAGTACTTC
.	TRBV5-4	.	15	TRBJ1-2	CASSPGGMGEYGYTF	TGTGCCAGCAGCCCGGGAGGGATGGGGGAATATGGCTACACCTTC
once	TRBV5-6	.	16	TRBJ1-5	CASSKGTARSNQPQHF	TGTGCCAGCAGTAAAGGGACGGCGAGAAGCAATCAGCCCCAGCATTTT
.	TRBV29-1	.	13	TRBJ1-1	CSVQGRMNTEAFF	TGCAGCGTCCAGGGGCGTATGAACACTGAAGCTTTCTTT
few	TRBV5-6	.	13	TRBJ1-2	CASRPGMKSGYTF	TGTGCCAGCAGGCCAGGGATGAAGAGTGGCTACACCTTC
.	TRBV4-1	.	15	TRBJ2-5	CASSQVRGGKETQYF	TGCGCCAGCAGCCAAGTTAGGGGTGGGAAGGAGACCCAGTACTTC
.	TRBV14	.	12	TRBJ2-5	CASSQAWETQYF	TGTGCCAGCAGCCAAGCGTGGGAGACCCAGTACTTC
.	TRBV7-2	.	13	TRBJ2-7	CASSSAYGNGQYF	TGTGCCAGCAGCTCCGCCTACGGGAATGGGCAGTACTTC
.	TRBV18	.	14	TRBJ1-2	CASSPPLLDYGYTF	TGTGCCAGCTCACCACCATTACTGGACTATGGCTACACCTTC